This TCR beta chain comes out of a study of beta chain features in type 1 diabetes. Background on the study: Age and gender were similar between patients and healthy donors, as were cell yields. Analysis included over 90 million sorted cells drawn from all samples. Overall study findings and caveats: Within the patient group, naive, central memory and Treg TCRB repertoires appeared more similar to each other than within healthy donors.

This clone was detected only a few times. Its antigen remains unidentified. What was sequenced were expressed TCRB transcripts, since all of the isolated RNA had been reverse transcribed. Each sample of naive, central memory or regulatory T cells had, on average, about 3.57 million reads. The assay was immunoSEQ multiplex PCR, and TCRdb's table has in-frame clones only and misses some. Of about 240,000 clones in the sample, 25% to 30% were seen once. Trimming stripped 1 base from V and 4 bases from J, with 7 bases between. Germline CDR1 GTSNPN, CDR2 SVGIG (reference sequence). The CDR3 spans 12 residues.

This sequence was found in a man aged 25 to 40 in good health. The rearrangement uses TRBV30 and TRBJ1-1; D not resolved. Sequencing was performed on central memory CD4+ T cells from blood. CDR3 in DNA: TGTGCCTGGAGTGACGTACGCACTGAAGCTTTCTTT. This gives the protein CAWSDVRTEAFF.